This T cell receptor beta chain comes out of a study of T cell responses to AZD1222 COVID-19 vaccine. Data came from immunoSEQ multiplex PCR; TCRdb stores just in-frame clones and leaves some out. The data contain approximately 110,000 clones, roughly 87% of them singletons. Trimming took 0 bases from V and 1 from J, leaving 4 bases between them. The length of the CDR3 is 13 residues. Germline V gene sequence: CDR1 SGDLS, CDR2 YYNGEE. This TCR derives from an adult in good health. Sample: peripheral blood, taken on day 0 of AZD1222 vaccination. The V gene is TRBV9, the J gene TRBJ1-1; no definite D call. In DNA, the CDR3 is TGTGCCAGCAGCGTAGTCCAGAACACTGAAGCTTTCTTT. Residues: CASSVVQNTEAFF. The variable domain in full, completed from reference TRBV9 and TRBJ1-1, reads DSGVTQTPKHLITATGQRVTLRCSPRSGDLSVYWYQQSLDQGLQFLIQYYNGEERAKGNILERFSAQQFPDLHSELNLSSLELGDSALYFCASSVVQNTEAFFGQGTRLTVV.